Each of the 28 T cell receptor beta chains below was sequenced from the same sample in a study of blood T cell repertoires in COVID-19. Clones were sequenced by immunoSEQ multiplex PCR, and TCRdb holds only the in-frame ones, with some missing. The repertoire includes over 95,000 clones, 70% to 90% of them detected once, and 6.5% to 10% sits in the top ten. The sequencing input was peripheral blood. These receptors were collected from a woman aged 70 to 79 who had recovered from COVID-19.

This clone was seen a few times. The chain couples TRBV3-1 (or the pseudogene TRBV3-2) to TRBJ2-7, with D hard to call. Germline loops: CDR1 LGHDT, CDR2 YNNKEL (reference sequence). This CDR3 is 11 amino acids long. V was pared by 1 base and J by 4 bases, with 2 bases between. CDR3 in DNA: TGTGCCAGCAGCCAAGCGTACGAGCAGTACTTC. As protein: CASSQAYEQYF.

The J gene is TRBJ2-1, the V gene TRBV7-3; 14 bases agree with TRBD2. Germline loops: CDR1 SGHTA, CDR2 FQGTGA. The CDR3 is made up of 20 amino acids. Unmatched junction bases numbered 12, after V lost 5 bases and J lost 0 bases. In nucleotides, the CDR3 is TGTGCCAGCAGCCCTGGGACTAGCGGGAGAGCCTATACCTCCTACAATGAGCAGTTCTTC. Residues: CASSPGTSGRAYTSYNEQFF.

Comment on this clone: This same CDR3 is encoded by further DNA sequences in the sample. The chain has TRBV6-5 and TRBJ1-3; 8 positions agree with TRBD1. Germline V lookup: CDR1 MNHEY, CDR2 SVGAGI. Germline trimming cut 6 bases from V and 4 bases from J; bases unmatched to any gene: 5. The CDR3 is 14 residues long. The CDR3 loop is CASSSGGSGNTIYF. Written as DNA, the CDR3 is TGTGCCAGCAGCTCAGGGGGCAGCGGAAACACCATATATTTT.

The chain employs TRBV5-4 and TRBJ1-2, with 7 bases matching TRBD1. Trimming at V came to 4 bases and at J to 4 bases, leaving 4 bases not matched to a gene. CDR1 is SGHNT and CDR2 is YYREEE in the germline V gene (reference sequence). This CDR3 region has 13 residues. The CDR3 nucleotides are TGTGCCAGCAGCCTAGGGGGCACCTATGGCTACACCTTC. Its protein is CASSLGGTYGYTF.

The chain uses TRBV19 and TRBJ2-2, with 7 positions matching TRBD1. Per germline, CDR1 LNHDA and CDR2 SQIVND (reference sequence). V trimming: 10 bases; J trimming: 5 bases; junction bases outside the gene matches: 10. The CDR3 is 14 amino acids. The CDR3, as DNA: TGTGCCACCCTAAAGGCAGGGGGAACCGGGGAGCTGTTTTTT. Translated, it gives CATLKAGGTGELFF.

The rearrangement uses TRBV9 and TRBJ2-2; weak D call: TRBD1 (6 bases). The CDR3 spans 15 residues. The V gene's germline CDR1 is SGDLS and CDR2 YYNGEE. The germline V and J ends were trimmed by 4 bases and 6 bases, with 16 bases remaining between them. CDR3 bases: TGTGCCAGCAGCCCTCACCTTTGGGGGCCCGGGGAGCTGTTTTTT. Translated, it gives CASSPHLWGPGELFF.

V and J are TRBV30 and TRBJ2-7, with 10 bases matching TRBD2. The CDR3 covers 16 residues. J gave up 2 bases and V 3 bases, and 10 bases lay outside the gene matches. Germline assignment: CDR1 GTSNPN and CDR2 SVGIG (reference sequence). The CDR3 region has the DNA TGTGCCTGGAGGTTAGCGGGAGGAGGAGGGCCCTACGAGCAGTACTTC. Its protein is CAWRLAGGGGPYEQYF.

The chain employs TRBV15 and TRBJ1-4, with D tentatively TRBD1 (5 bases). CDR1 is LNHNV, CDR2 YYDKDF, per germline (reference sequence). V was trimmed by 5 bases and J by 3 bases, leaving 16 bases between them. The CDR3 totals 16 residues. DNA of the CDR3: TGTGCCACCAGCGGTTCCTCAGGGAGGGCTAATGAAAAACTGTTTTTT. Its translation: CATSGSSGRANEKLFF.

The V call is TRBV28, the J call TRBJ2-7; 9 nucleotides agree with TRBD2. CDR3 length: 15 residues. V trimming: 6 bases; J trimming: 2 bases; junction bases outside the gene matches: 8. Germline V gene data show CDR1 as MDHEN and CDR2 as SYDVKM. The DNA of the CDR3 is TGTGCCAGCAGCCGGCCTGGACTAGCGACCTACGAGCAGTACTTC. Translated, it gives CASSRPGLATYEQYF.

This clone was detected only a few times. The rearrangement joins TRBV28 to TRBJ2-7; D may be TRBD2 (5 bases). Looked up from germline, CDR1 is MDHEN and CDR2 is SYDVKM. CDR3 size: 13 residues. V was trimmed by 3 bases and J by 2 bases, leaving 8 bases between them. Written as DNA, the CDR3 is TGTGCCAGCAGTTTGGCGGGCCCCTACGAGCAGTACTTC. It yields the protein CASSLAGPYEQYF. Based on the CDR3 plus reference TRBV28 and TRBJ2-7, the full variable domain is DVKVTQSSRYLVKRTGEKVFLECVQDMDHENMFWYRQDPGLGLRLIYFSYDVKMKEKGDIPEGYSVSREKKERFSLILESASTNQTSMYLCASSLAGPYEQYFGPGTRLTVT.

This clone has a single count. The CDR3 reads CASSPELAGRETQYF. CDR3 bases: TGCGCCAGCAGCCCCGAACTAGCGGGGCGAGAGACCCAGTACTTC. This sequence joins TRBV4-3 and TRBJ2-5; 10 bases fit TRBD2. The CDR3 is made up of 15 amino acids. Unmatched junction bases numbered 6, after V lost 4 bases and J lost 4 bases. Germline CDR1 LGHNA, CDR2 YSLEER.

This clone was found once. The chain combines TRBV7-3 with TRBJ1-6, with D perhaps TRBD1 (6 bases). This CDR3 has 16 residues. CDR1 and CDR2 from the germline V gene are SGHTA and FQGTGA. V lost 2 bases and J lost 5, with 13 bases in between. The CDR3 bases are TGTGCCAGCAGCTTACAAGGACAGCGGAATAATTCACCCCTCCACTTT. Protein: CASSLQGQRNNSPLHF.

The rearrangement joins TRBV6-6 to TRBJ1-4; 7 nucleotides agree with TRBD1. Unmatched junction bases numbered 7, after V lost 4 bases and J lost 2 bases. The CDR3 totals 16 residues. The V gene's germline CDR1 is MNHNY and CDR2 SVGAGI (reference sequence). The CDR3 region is CASSSNRGGTNEKLFF. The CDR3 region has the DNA TGTGCCAGCAGTTCGAACAGGGGTGGGACTAATGAAAAACTGTTTTTT.

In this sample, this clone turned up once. The CDR3 DNA reads as TGCGCCAGCAGCAAAACTAGCCGAGACACAGATACGCAGTATTTT. Its translation is CASSKTSRDTDTQYF. The chain has TRBV5-1 and TRBJ2-3; D perhaps matches TRBD2 (6 bases). The CDR3 loop spans 15 amino acids. Trimming stripped 4 bases from V and 2 bases from J, with 14 bases between. Germline V gene data show CDR1 as SGHRS and CDR2 as YFSETQ.

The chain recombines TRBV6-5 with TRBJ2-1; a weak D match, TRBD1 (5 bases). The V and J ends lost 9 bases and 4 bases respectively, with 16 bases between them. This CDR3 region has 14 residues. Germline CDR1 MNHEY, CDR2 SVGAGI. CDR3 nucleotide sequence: TGTGCCAGTAGGATGGACACCTCGTACAATGAGCAGTTCTTC. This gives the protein CASRMDTSYNEQFF.

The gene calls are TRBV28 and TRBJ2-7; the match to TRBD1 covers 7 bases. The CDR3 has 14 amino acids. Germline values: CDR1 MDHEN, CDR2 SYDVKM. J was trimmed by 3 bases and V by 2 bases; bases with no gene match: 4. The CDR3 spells CASSLNRGRYEQYF. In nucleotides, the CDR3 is TGTGCCAGCAGTTTAAACAGGGGTCGCTACGAGCAGTACTTC.

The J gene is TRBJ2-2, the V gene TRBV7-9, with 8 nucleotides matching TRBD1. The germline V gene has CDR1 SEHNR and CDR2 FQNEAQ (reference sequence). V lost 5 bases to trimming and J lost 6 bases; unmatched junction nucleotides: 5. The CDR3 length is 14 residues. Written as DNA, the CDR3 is TGTGCCAGCAGCCACCAGGGGGCGGCCGGGGAGCTGTTTTTT. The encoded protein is CASSHQGAAGELFF. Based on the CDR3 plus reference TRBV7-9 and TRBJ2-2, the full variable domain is DTGVSQNPRHKITKRGQNVTFRCDPISEHNRLYWYRQTLGQGPEFLTYFQNEAQLEKSRLLSDRFSAERPKGSFSTLEIQRTEQGDSAMYLCASSHQGAAGELFFGEGSRLTVL.

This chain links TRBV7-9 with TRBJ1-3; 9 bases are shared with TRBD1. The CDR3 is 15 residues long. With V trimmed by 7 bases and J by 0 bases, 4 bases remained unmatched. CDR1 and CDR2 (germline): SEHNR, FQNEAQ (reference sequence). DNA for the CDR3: TGTGCCAGCACCCGGGACAGGGTCTCTGGAAACACCATATATTTT. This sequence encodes CASTRDRVSGNTIYF.

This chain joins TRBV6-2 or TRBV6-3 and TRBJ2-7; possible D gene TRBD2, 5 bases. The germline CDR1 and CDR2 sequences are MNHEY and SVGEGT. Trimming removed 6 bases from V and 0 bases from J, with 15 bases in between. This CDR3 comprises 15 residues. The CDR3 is CASSPAGSSSYEQYF. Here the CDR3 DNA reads TGTGCCAGCAGCCCCGCGGGCAGCAGCTCCTACGAGCAGTACTTC.

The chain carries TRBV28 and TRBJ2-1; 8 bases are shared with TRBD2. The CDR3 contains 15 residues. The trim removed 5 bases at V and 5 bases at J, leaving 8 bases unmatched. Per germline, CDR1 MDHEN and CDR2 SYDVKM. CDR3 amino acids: CASSRTSGGNNEQFF. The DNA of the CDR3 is TGTGCCAGCAGTCGAACTAGCGGAGGGAACAATGAGCAGTTCTTC.

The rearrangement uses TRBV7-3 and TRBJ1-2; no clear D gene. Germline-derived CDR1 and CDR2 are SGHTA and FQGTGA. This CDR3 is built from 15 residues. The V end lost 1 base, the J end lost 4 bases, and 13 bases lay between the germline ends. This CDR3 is CASSLMPGQSYGYTF. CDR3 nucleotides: TGTGCCAGCAGCTTAATGCCGGGTCAGAGCTATGGCTACACCTTC.

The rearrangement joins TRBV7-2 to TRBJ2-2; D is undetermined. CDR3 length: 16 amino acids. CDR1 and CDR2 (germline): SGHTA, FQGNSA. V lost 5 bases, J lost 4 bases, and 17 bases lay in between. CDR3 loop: CASSLLGPTSTGELFF. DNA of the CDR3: TGTGCCAGCAGCCTGCTTGGGCCTACGTCCACCGGGGAGCTGTTTTTT.

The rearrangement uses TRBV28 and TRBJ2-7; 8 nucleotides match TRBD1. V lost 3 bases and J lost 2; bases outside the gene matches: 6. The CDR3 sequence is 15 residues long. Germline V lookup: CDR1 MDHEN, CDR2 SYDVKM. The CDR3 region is CASSFPRGPTYEQYF. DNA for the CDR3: TGTGCCAGCAGTTTTCCCAGGGGGCCTACCTACGAGCAGTACTTC.

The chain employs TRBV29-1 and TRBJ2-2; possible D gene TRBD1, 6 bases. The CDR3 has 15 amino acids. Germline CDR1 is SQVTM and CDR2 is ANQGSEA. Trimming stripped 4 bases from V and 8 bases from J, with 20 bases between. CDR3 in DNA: TGCAGCGTTGTATCTTCGGACAGACGGTTAGGGGAGCTGTTTTTT. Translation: CSVVSSDRRLGELFF.

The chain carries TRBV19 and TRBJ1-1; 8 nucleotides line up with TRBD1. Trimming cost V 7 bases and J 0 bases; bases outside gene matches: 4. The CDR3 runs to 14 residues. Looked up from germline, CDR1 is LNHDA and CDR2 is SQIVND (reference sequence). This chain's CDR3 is CASNDRGMNTEAFF. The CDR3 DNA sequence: TGTGCCAGTAACGACAGGGGTATGAACACTGAAGCTTTCTTT.

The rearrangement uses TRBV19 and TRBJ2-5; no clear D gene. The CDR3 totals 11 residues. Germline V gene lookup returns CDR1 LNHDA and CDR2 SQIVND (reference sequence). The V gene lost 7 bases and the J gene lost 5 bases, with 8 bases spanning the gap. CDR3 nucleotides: TGTGCCAGTAAACTGGGCGAGACCCAGTACTTC. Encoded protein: CASKLGETQYF.

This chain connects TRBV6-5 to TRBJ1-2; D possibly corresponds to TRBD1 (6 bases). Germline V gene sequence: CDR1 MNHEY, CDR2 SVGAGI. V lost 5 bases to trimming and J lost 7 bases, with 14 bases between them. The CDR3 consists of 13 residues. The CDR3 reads CASSKRRDTGYTF. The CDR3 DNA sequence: TGTGCCAGCAGTAAACGCCGGGACACTGGCTACACCTTC.

CDR3 residues: CASSSTGVYPSYEQYF. The CDR3 DNA follows: TGTGCCAGCAGTTCAACAGGGGTGTACCCCTCCTACGAGCAGTACTTC. The chain links TRBV6-5 to TRBJ2-7, with 7 bases lining up with TRBD1. V gave up 4 bases and J gave up 0 bases; unmatched junction bases: 9. The germline V gene encodes CDR1 MNHEY and CDR2 SVGAGI. The CDR3 sequence is 16 residues long.